The 27 T cell receptor beta chains below come from one sample, sequenced in a study of cytomegalovirus exposure and HLA in healthy donors (dated by TCRdb to about 2017). Receptor libraries were prepared by the immunoSEQ multiplex PCR assay. A mixture of 60 forward primers for TCR Vbeta segments and 13 reverse primers for TCR Jbeta segments was used in the multiplex PCR. TCRdb carries this immuneACCESS record with in-frame sequences only. Its versions omit some clonotypes, under half of them owing to an unresolved V gene in the studies checked, with the rest unexplained. For this sample there are about 120,000 clones; under 70% appear just once. About 7.7% of the sample is in the top ten clones. Material for sequencing was PBMCs. These receptors were collected from a man younger than 30 in good health and CMV-seropositive.

The chain is built from TRBV5-1 and TRBJ2-6; 7 bases match TRBD1. This CDR3 region has 16 residues. The V gene end was trimmed by 6 bases and the J gene end by 2 bases; junction bases not matched to a gene: 8. Germline V gene data show CDR1 as SGHRS and CDR2 as YFSETQ. In DNA, the CDR3 is TGCGCCAGCACCGACAGGGCCGGGGCTGGGGCCAACGTCCTGACTTTC. Translating gives CASTDRAGAGANVLTF.

V usage is TRBV7-6 and J usage is TRBJ2-7; 7 nucleotides align to TRBD2. From germline, CDR1 is SGHVS and CDR2 FNYEAQ. This CDR3 contains 13 residues. V was clipped by 5 bases and J by 4 bases; unmatched bases: 5. The CDR3 coding sequence is TGTGCCAGCAGCGGTGGGAGGGGATACGAGCAGTACGTC. Translated, it gives CASSGGRGYEQYV.

The V and J genes are TRBV29-1 and TRBJ2-3; possibly TRBD1 for D (6 bases). There are 13 residues in the CDR3. CDR1 is SQVTM, CDR2 ANQGSEA, per germline. V lost 7 bases and J 3 bases, leaving 14 bases between the germline ends. The CDR3 spells CSAGDGKTDTQYF. CDR3 DNA: TGCAGCGCAGGGGACGGTAAGACAGATACGCAGTATTTT.

The chain couples TRBV12-5 to TRBJ2-3, with 8 bases that match TRBD1. Germline CDR1 LGHNT, CDR2 FRNRAP. CDR3 length equals 20 residues. V gave up 1 base and J gave up 2 bases; unmatched junction bases: 17. DNA for the CDR3: TGTGCTAGTGGTTTGGAACCCAAGGGACAGGCACCAACATACACAGATACGCAGTATTTT. Its translation: CASGLEPKGQAPTYTDTQYF.

The J gene is TRBJ2-1, the V gene TRBV5-1; maybe TRBD2 (5 bases). The germline V gene has CDR1 SGHRS and CDR2 YFSETQ. Between the trimmed V and J ends, which lost 5 bases and 4 bases, there was a span of 19 bases. The length of the CDR3 is 16 residues. The CDR3 region is CASRGGGGGEYNEQFF. As DNA, the CDR3 is TGCGCCAGCAGAGGAGGCGGCGGTGGAGAGTACAATGAGCAGTTCTTC. The full variable domain, in which reference TRBV5-1 and TRBJ2-1 provide the parts outside the CDR3, is KAGVTQTPRYLIKTRGQQVTLSCSPISGHRSVSWYQQTPGQGLQFLFEYFSETQRNKGNFPGRFSGRQFSNSRSEMNVSTLELGDSALYLCASRGGGGGEYNEQFFGPGTRLTVL.

The V call is TRBV5-8, the J call TRBJ1-5; D not certain. Germline CDR1 reads SGHTS; CDR2 reads YDEGEE. Deletions cut 1 base from V and 0 bases from J, with 11 bases between. The CDR3 has 16 residues. CDR3 coding DNA: TGTGCCAGCAGCTTGCGGGGTTTCCTTAGCAATCAGCCCCAGCATTTT. This translates into CASSLRGFLSNQPQHF.

V is TRBV18 and J is TRBJ1-5; D perhaps matches TRBD1 (6 bases). The CDR3 sequence is 17 residues long. CDR1 is KGHSH and CDR2 is LQKENI in the germline V gene. Trimming took off 3 bases at V and 2 bases at J, with 17 bases between the two ends. The CDR3 sequence is CASSPRIQGEGNQPQHF. As DNA, the CDR3 is TGTGCCAGCTCACCCCGGATACAGGGCGAGGGCAATCAGCCCCAGCATTTT.

The chain uses TRBV29-1 and TRBJ1-2; possibly TRBD1 for D (5 bases). The CDR3 spans 13 residues. The V end lost 3 bases, the J end lost 7 bases, and 15 bases lay between the germline ends. Per the germline V gene, CDR1 is SQVTM and CDR2 is ANQGSEA. The CDR3 region is CSVEVVKGFGYTF. CDR3 nucleotides: TGCAGCGTTGAGGTCGTGAAGGGGTTTGGCTACACCTTC.

This chain connects TRBV7-2 to TRBJ2-5; TRBD1 aligns across 8 bases. Germline V CDR1 and CDR2: SGHTA, FQGNSA. J lost 5 bases, V lost 4 bases, and 6 bases had no gene match. This CDR3 comprises 14 residues. The CDR3 loop reads CASSSGQGRETQYF. The DNA for the CDR3 is TGTGCCAGCAGCTCTGGACAGGGAAGGGAGACCCAGTACTTC.

CDR3 in DNA: TGTGCCACCAGCGTTTCCCTGGGGCCTAACACCGGGGAGCTGTTTTTT. The encoded protein is CATSVSLGPNTGELFF. The V gene is TRBV15, the J gene TRBJ2-2; the D gene is possibly TRBD1 (5 bases). Germline V gene data show CDR1 as LNHNV and CDR2 as YYDKDF (reference sequence). The CDR3 sequence is 16 residues long. V lost 5 bases and J lost 2, with 15 bases in between.

The chain combines TRBV10-1 with TRBJ1-6; tentatively, D is TRBD1 (5 bases). In germline, CDR1 is WNHNN, CDR2 SYGVQD (reference sequence). This CDR3 has 16 amino acids. Deletions cut 10 bases from V and 7 bases from J, with 23 bases between. CDR3 loop: CANCSSRGLNNSPLHF. CDR3 bases: TGCGCCAACTGTTCTTCTCGGGGACTTAACAATTCACCCCTCCACTTT.

The chain carries TRBV6-1 and TRBJ1-6; D is perhaps TRBD1 (5 bases). The CDR3 has 16 residues. With 4 bases removed from V and 7 bases from J, the gap between germline ends came to 17 bases. Per germline, CDR1 MNHNS and CDR2 SASEGT. This CDR3 reads CASSVRSAGRNSPLHF. CDR3 in DNA: TGTGCCAGCAGTGTTCGATCGGCAGGGCGAAATTCACCCCTCCACTTT.

This chain joins TRBV2 and TRBJ2-7; TRBD2 agrees at 11 bases. V lost 4 bases and J lost 2; bases outside the gene matches: 1. This CDR3 region has 14 residues. CDR1 and CDR2 from the germline V gene are SNHLY and FYNNEI. In DNA form, the CDR3 reads TGTGCCAGCAGTGCTAGCGGGGGGCCCTACGAGCAGTACTTC. Protein: CASSASGGPYEQYF.

This chain joins TRBV11-2 and TRBJ1-1; the match to TRBD1 covers 11 bases. CDR3 length equals 16 residues. V dropped 1 base and J dropped 7; count of bases not matched to a gene: 8. Germline CDR1 reads SGHAT; CDR2 reads FQNNGV. CDR3 region: CASSLARTGGLGEAFF. CDR3 DNA sequence: TGTGCCAGCAGCTTAGCCCGGACAGGGGGCCTGGGTGAAGCTTTCTTT. The whole variable domain, filled in from reference TRBV11-2 and TRBJ1-1, reads EAGVAQSPRYKIIEKRQSVAFWCNPISGHATLYWYQQILGQGPKLLIQFQNNGVVDDSQLPKDRFSAERLKGVDSTLKIQPAKLEDSAVYLCASSLARTGGLGEAFFGQGTRLTVV.

The genes are TRBV29-1 and TRBJ2-5, with D possibly being TRBD2 (6 bases). Trimming shortened V by 4 bases and J by 2 bases, and 11 bases separated the two germline ends. Per the germline V gene, CDR1 is SQVTM and CDR2 is ANQGSEA. The CDR3 sequence is 13 residues long. The CDR3 protein is CSVVPGLQETQYF. As DNA, the CDR3 is TGCAGCGTTGTACCGGGACTTCAAGAGACCCAGTACTTC. Supplemented by reference TRBV29-1 and TRBJ2-5, the full variable domain reads SAVISQKPSRDICQRGTSLTIQCQVDSQVTMMFWYRQQPGQSLTLIATANQGSEATYESGFVIDKFPISRPNLTFSTLTVSNMSPEDSSIYLCSVVPGLQETQYFGPGTRLLVL.

In DNA form, the CDR3 reads TGTGCCAGCAGCTTAGTGCGGGGCCGGAACCGAAAAGAGACCCAGTACTTC. Translated, it gives CASSLVRGRNRKETQYF. The chain links TRBV7-9 to TRBJ2-5, with D possibly matching TRBD2 (6 bases). Germline CDR1 reads SEHNR; CDR2 reads FQNEAQ (reference sequence). The CDR3 spans 17 residues. With 1 base removed from V and 3 bases from J, the gap between germline ends came to 18 bases.

As to this clone: Other DNA variants within this sample encode the same CDR3. The chain uses TRBV7-9 and TRBJ1-6; the match to TRBD1 covers 8 bases. The V gene end was trimmed by 3 bases and the J gene end by 6 bases; junction bases not matched to a gene: 4. Germline-derived CDR1 and CDR2 are SEHNR and FQNEAQ (reference sequence). CDR3 size: 15 residues. CDR3 region: CASSFRGLGNSPLHF. The CDR3 DNA follows: TGTGCCAGCAGCTTCAGGGGGCTGGGTAATTCACCCCTCCACTTT.

The sample holds a few counts of this clone. The chain is built from TRBV2 and TRBJ1-2; a weak D match, TRBD1 (6 bases). Germline V gene sequence: CDR1 SNHLY, CDR2 FYNNEI. V was cut by 11 bases and J by 1 base, with 20 bases left in between. This CDR3 comprises 15 residues. The CDR3 sequence is CAGEGGGPRNYGYTF. CDR3 in DNA: TGTGCCGGAGAGGGGGGGGGCCCCCGTAACTATGGCTACACCTTC.

This clone was recorded once. The rearrangement joins TRBV6-5 to TRBJ1-5; the match to TRBD1 covers 8 bases. Germline V lookup: CDR1 MNHEY, CDR2 SVGAGI. The CDR3 has 13 residues. The ends lost 7 bases at V and 11 bases at J; junction bases unmatched: 10. CDR3 amino acids: CASTDRGIGAQHF. For the CDR3, the DNA is TGTGCCAGCACCGACAGGGGAATAGGGGCCCAGCATTTT.

The rearrangement links TRBV29-1 to TRBJ2-3; 8 bases fit TRBD2. With V trimmed by 4 bases and J by 6 bases, 15 bases remained unmatched. The CDR3 runs 16 residues. Germline values: CDR1 SQVTM, CDR2 ANQGSEA. The CDR3 DNA reads as TGCAGCGTTGGCACGCGAGCGGGGGTTTCCCCCGATACGCAGTATTTT. It is translated as CSVGTRAGVSPDTQYF.

About this clone itself: At one of its ends the junction is not consistent with the germline gene, which may arise from a read error. The chain employs TRBV5-1 and TRBJ1-4; TRBD1 matches at 8 bases. From germline, CDR1 is SGHRS and CDR2 YFSETQ. The length of the CDR3 is 15 residues. The CDR3 nucleotides are TGCGCCAACAGCTTGGTACAGGGGGTTGGTGAAAAACTGTTTTTT. This encodes CANSLVQGVGEKLFF.

The genes are TRBV5-1 and TRBJ1-6, with D uncertain. CDR1 and CDR2 (germline): SGHRS, YFSETQ. V was cut by 4 bases and J by 3 bases, with 8 bases left in between. The length of the CDR3 is 14 residues. The CDR3 region has the DNA TGCGCCAGCAGCAAAGACATCTATAATTCACCCCTCCACTTT. Residues: CASSKDIYNSPLHF.

The chain carries TRBV4-1 and TRBJ2-3, with D unclear. Trimming pared 4 bases from V and 4 bases from J, leaving 12 bases between. The CDR3 length is 14 residues. Germline V gives CDR1 MGHRA, CDR2 YSYEKL. CDR3 sequence reads: CASSPELSADTQYF. CDR3 bases: TGCGCCAGCAGCCCGGAGCTTTCGGCAGATACGCAGTATTTT.

The rearrangement joins TRBV7-9 to TRBJ2-7, with D tentatively TRBD1 (6 bases). Trimming cost V 5 bases and J 5 bases, with 16 bases left between them. Per germline, CDR1 SEHNR and CDR2 FQNEAQ (reference sequence). This CDR3 comprises 14 residues. The CDR3 here is CASSGLRGPNEQYV. DNA for the CDR3: TGTGCCAGCAGCGGACTCAGGGGCCCCAACGAGCAGTACGTC.

This chain joins TRBV11-3 and TRBJ2-7, with 7 bases lining up with TRBD1. The CDR3 covers 14 residues. CDR1 and CDR2 (germline): SGHNT, YENEEA. V shed 5 bases, J shed 2 bases, and the junction held 6 bases outside the gene matches. As DNA, the CDR3 is TGTGCCAGCAGCCAGACAGGGATTCCCTACGAGCAGTACTTC. The encoded protein is CASSQTGIPYEQYF.

The genes are TRBV6-1 and TRBJ2-1, with D possibly TRBD2 on 5 matching bases. There are 14 residues in the CDR3. The V and J ends lost 2 bases and 9 bases respectively, with 14 bases between them. Germline CDR1 reads MNHNS; CDR2 reads SASEGT. The CDR3 coding sequence is TGTGCCAGCAGTGAATATCGGGGAGTGAGTGAGCAGTTCTTC. Its protein is CASSEYRGVSEQFF.

The rearrangement links TRBV5-1 to TRBJ2-7, with TRBD2 matching 8 bases. V was pared by 3 bases and J by 4 bases, with 12 bases of the junction left unmatched. Germline CDR1 SGHRS, CDR2 YFSETQ. The CDR3 has 16 residues. CDR3: CASSSSSGGRLYEQYF. Written as DNA, the CDR3 is TGCGCCAGCAGCTCCTCCAGCGGGGGCCGTTTGTACGAGCAGTACTTC.